Each of the 24 T cell receptor beta chains below was sequenced from the same sample in a study of T cells in tuberculosis. Sorting used thawed, overnight-rested PBMC stained with anti-CD3, a viability dye and GMM-loaded CD1B tetramer. The lipid loaded on the CD1B tetramers was C32 glucose monomycolate from Rhodococcus equi. Profiled with immunoSEQ multiplex PCR; TCRdb holds only in-frame clones, not every one. The data contain 55,000 to 60,000 clones, approximately 85% of them seen just once; the ten biggest clones take up 20% to 25%. The sequenced sample consisted of CD1b-GMM tetramer-negative cells sorted from PBMCs. These receptors were taken from an adult woman with latent tuberculosis.

V gene TRBV29-1 combines with J gene TRBJ2-5; no reliable D call. V dropped 2 bases and J dropped 4 bases, with 5 bases sitting between them. CDR1 is SQVTM and CDR2 is ANQGSEA in the germline V gene. The CDR3 has 11 residues. The CDR3 nucleotides are TGCAGCGTTGAAAGAGTAGAGACCCAGTACTTC. This sequence encodes CSVERVETQYF. The whole variable domain, remainder taken from reference TRBV29-1 and TRBJ2-5, is SAVISQKPSRDICQRGTSLTIQCQVDSQVTMMFWYRQQPGQSLTLIATANQGSEATYESGFVIDKFPISRPNLTFSTLTVSNMSPEDSSIYLCSVERVETQYFGPGTRLLVL.

The chain combines TRBV28 with TRBJ1-2; 7 bases match TRBD1. The CDR3 spans 15 residues. V shed 4 bases, J shed 6 bases, and the junction held 11 bases outside the gene matches. CDR1 is MDHEN and CDR2 is SYDVKM in the germline V gene. Here the CDR3 DNA reads TGTGCCAGCAGTTGGGACAGCTACATTTCTGATGGCTACACCTTC. It is translated as CASSWDSYISDGYTF.

The chain carries TRBV19 and TRBJ2-1; the match to TRBD2 covers 12 bases. CDR3 size: 15 residues. V shed 2 bases and J 6 bases; nucleotides not matched to a gene: 2. Germline CDR1 LNHDA, CDR2 SQIVND (reference sequence). CDR3 residues: CASSILAGGVNEQFF. The CDR3 DNA is TGTGCCAGTAGTATACTAGCGGGAGGGGTCAATGAGCAGTTCTTC.

This clone was detected only once. The rearrangement uses TRBV19 and TRBJ2-6; D possibly corresponds to TRBD1 (6 bases). CDR1 LNHDA and CDR2 SQIVND come from the germline V gene (reference sequence). The V end lost 6 bases, the J end lost 0 bases, and 9 bases lay between the germline ends. The CDR3 loop spans 15 amino acids. CDR3 in amino acids: CASSLRGSGANVLTF. In DNA, the CDR3 is TGTGCCAGTAGCCTCAGGGGCTCTGGGGCCAACGTCCTGACTTTC.

The chain couples TRBV7-6 to TRBJ2-1, with D hard to call. The CDR3 runs 13 residues. V lost 3 bases, J lost 5 bases, and 8 bases lay in between. Germline V gives CDR1 SGHVS, CDR2 FNYEAQ. The CDR3 is CASSLSVNNEQFF. The DNA of the CDR3 is TGTGCCAGCAGCTTGAGTGTCAACAATGAGCAGTTCTTC.

This chain uses TRBV18 with TRBJ2-5, with no clear D. Germline CDR1 and CDR2: KGHSH and LQKENI. V dropped 4 bases and J dropped 1 base, with 4 bases sitting between them. The CDR3 consists of 12 residues. The CDR3 reads CASSRLQETQYF. CDR3 nucleotide sequence: TGTGCCAGCTCACGGCTCCAAGAGACCCAGTACTTC.

The V call is TRBV19, the J call TRBJ1-5; TRBD1 agrees at 9 bases. V gave up 3 bases and J gave up 1 base; unmatched junction bases: 7. Germline V lookup: CDR1 LNHDA, CDR2 SQIVND (reference sequence). This CDR3 comprises 17 residues. CDR3 region: CASSIFGTGSSNQPQHF. DNA for the CDR3: TGTGCCAGTAGTATCTTTGGGACAGGGTCGAGCAATCAGCCCCAGCATTTT. Together with reference TRBV19 and TRBJ1-5, the CDR3 gives the full variable domain: DGGITQSPKYLFRKEGQNVTLSCEQNLNHDAMYWYRQDPGQGLRLIYYSQIVNDFQKGDIAEGYSVSREKKESFPLTVTSAQKNPTAFYLCASSIFGTGSSNQPQHFGDGTRLSIL.

This clone came up once. V usage is TRBV7-9 and J usage is TRBJ1-5; D not resolved. This CDR3 is built from 13 residues. Germline values: CDR1 SEHNR, CDR2 FQNEAQ (reference sequence). V was shortened by 1 base and J by 4 bases, with 5 bases between the two germline ends. The CDR3 DNA reads TGTGCCAGCAGCTTAGACGAGAATCAGCCCCAGCATTTT. Its protein product is CASSLDENQPQHF.

The CDR3 here is CAISDGAPYEQYF. In DNA form, the CDR3 reads TGTGCCATCAGTGATGGGGCCCCCTACGAGCAGTACTTC. The chain links TRBV10-3 to TRBJ2-7; D possibly corresponds to TRBD1 (5 bases). The CDR3 has 13 residues. V lost 3 bases, J lost 2 bases, and 8 bases lay in between. In germline, CDR1 is ENHRY, CDR2 SYGVKD.

The rearrangement uses TRBV18 and TRBJ1-4; a possible D gene is TRBD1 (6 bases). This CDR3 is built from 20 residues. CDR1 and CDR2 (germline): KGHSH, LQKENI. Trimming stripped 6 bases from V and 0 bases from J, with 26 bases between. The CDR3: CASSPIAGAHPTSTNEKLFF. The CDR3 bases are TGTGCCAGCTCGCCCATCGCAGGGGCTCACCCCACGTCAACTAATGAAAAACTGTTTTTT.

The J gene is TRBJ2-6, the V gene TRBV5-1, with D possibly matching TRBD1 (5 bases). CDR3 length: 16 residues. Germline CDR1 is SGHRS and CDR2 is YFSETQ. V lost 0 bases to trimming and J lost 1 base, with 8 bases between them. CDR3 residues: CASSLGRQSGANVLTF. CDR3 nucleotides: TGCGCCAGCAGCTTGGGGAGACAGTCTGGGGCCAACGTCCTGACTTTC. The full variable domain, rest sourced from reference TRBV5-1 and TRBJ2-6, is KAGVTQTPRYLIKTRGQQVTLSCSPISGHRSVSWYQQTPGQGLQFLFEYFSETQRNKGNFPGRFSGRQFSNSRSEMNVSTLELGDSALYLCASSLGRQSGANVLTFGAGSRLTVL.

The gene calls are TRBV6-4 and TRBJ1-1; 7 nucleotides agree with TRBD1. CDR3 length: 14 amino acids. Germline loops: CDR1 MRHNA, CDR2 SNTAGT. J was trimmed by 3 bases and V by 5 bases; bases with no gene match: 6. CDR3 sequence reads: CASSNGTEHTEAFF. The CDR3 coding sequence is TGTGCCAGCAGTAACGGGACAGAGCACACTGAAGCTTTCTTT.

V usage is TRBV6-5 and J usage is TRBJ2-7; 8 bases are shared with TRBD1. The CDR3 runs 12 residues. Germline V gene data show CDR1 as MNHEY and CDR2 as SVGAGI. J lost 5 bases, V lost 5 bases, and 2 bases had no gene match. The CDR3 nucleotides read TGTGCCAGCAGTCCGACAGGGGACGAGCAGTACTTC. Its protein is CASSPTGDEQYF.

This clone was recorded once. The genes are TRBV9 and TRBJ1-3; perhaps TRBD1 as D (5 bases). In germline, CDR1 is SGDLS, CDR2 YYNGEE. The CDR3 has 16 amino acids. V was clipped by 0 bases and J by 3 bases, with 13 bases between them. Here the CDR3 DNA reads TGTGCCAGCAGCGTAGAAGGCAGGGCTGATGGAAACACCATATATTTT. It translates to CASSVEGRADGNTIYF. Combining the CDR3 with reference TRBV9 and TRBJ1-3 gives the whole variable domain DSGVTQTPKHLITATGQRVTLRCSPRSGDLSVYWYQQSLDQGLQFLIQYYNGEERAKGNILERFSAQQFPDLHSELNLSSLELGDSALYFCASSVEGRADGNTIYFGEGSWLTVV.

The chain carries TRBV9 and TRBJ2-5, with D maybe TRBD2 (6 bases). The CDR3 length is 14 residues. The germline gives CDR1 SGDLS, CDR2 YYNGEE. Trimming cost V 0 bases and J 5 bases, with 11 bases left between them. The CDR3 spells CASSVEGGIETQYF. The CDR3 nucleotides are TGTGCCAGCAGCGTAGAAGGAGGGATCGAGACCCAGTACTTC.

The chain is built from TRBV5-6 and TRBJ2-3; TRBD1 agrees at 7 bases. The germline CDR1 and CDR2 sequences are SGHDT and YYEEEE. The CDR3 length is 15 residues. The junction had 11 bases not matched to a gene; V was cut back by 6 bases and J by 4 bases. For the CDR3, the DNA is TGTGCCAGCAACACGACAGGGATTAAATCAGATACGCAGTATTTT. Its protein product is CASNTTGIKSDTQYF.

This clone has a handful of counts. The J gene is TRBJ1-2, the V gene TRBV7-9; 7 positions agree with TRBD1. V trimming: 1 base; J trimming: 8 bases; junction bases outside the gene matches: 7. This CDR3 region has 14 residues. In germline, CDR1 is SEHNR, CDR2 FQNEAQ (reference sequence). Written as DNA, the CDR3 is TGTGCCAGCAGCTTAGATTTGCCAGGGGGAGGCTACACCTTC. This translates into CASSLDLPGGGYTF.

The CDR3 loop is CASSVGTADTQYF. The CDR3, as DNA: TGCGCCAGCAGCGTCGGGACAGCAGATACGCAGTATTTT. The chain links TRBV5-1 to TRBJ2-3; TRBD1 matches at 7 bases. Germline V gene lookup returns CDR1 SGHRS and CDR2 YFSETQ. V lost 4 bases to trimming and J lost 4 bases; unmatched junction nucleotides: 3. The CDR3 loop spans 13 amino acids.

This clone was counted a single time. The chain recombines TRBV12-1 with TRBJ2-7; the table gives TRBD2 as D, unverified against the DNA. TRBV12-1 is a pseudogene locus. The CDR3 runs to 20 residues. The CDR3 loop is CASSFTQTGTSGLYSYEQYF. CDR3 nucleotide sequence: TGTGCCAGCAGCTTCACTCAAACCGGGACTAGCGGGTTATACTCCTACGAGCAGTACTTC.

The V gene is TRBV6-5, the J gene TRBJ1-5; 10 bases map to TRBD1. CDR3 length: 15 amino acids. CDR1 and CDR2 (germline): MNHEY, SVGAGI. The trim removed 5 bases at V and 6 bases at J, leaving 7 bases unmatched. CDR3 region: CASSAGTGVRQPQHF. The CDR3 nucleotides are TGTGCCAGCAGTGCCGGGACAGGGGTCCGTCAGCCCCAGCATTTT.

The rearrangement links TRBV2 to TRBJ1-2; D is unresolved. The CDR3 spans 11 residues. The ends were cut back, 7 bases at V and 4 bases at J, with 7 bases in the middle. The V gene's germline CDR1 is SNHLY and CDR2 FYNNEI. The CDR3 spells CASIVVYGYTF. CDR3 DNA: TGTGCCAGCATAGTCGTCTATGGCTACACCTTC.

This clone was observed once. V and J are TRBV2 and TRBJ2-3, with 12 bases identical to TRBD2. CDR3 size: 17 residues. The V gene end was trimmed by 4 bases and the J gene end by 3 bases; junction bases not matched to a gene: 8. CDR1 is SNHLY and CDR2 is FYNNEI in the germline V gene. The CDR3 DNA reads as TGTGCCAGCAGTGGTCTAGCGGGGGGGCTTCTTACAGATACGCAGTATTTT. As protein: CASSGLAGGLLTDTQYF.

The J gene is TRBJ1-1, the V gene TRBV11-2; D is undetermined. The germline V gene has CDR1 SGHAT and CDR2 FQNNGV. Trimming cost V 3 bases and J 4 bases, with 9 bases left between them. The CDR3 consists of 13 residues. CDR3 sequence (DNA): TGTGCCAGCAGCTTTGACTTGAGCACTGAAGCTTTCTTT. Amino acid sequence: CASSFDLSTEAFF.

The rearrangement links TRBV11-2 to TRBJ2-7; 9 nucleotides agree with TRBD2. Germline CDR1 reads SGHAT; CDR2 reads FQNNGV. V shed 3 bases, J shed 6 bases, and the junction held 3 bases outside the gene matches. CDR3 length: 13 amino acids. CDR3 nucleotide sequence: TGTGCCAGCAGCTTGGGACTAGCTGTCGAGCAGTACTTC. Its protein product is CASSLGLAVEQYF.